Each of the 7 T cell receptor beta chains below was sequenced from the same sample in a study of CD8+ T cells in alopecia areata. The authors extracted RNA and reverse transcribed it into cDNA as the sequencing template. Assay used: immunoSEQ multiplex PCR; TCRdb lists only in-frame clones, some missing. The sample lists 90,000 to 150,000 clones, around two fifths occurring once. The sequencing input was CD4+ T cells sorted from blood. The receptors were gathered from a human donor with alopecia areata.

The chain uses TRBV19 and TRBJ2-1; TRBD2 agrees at 10 bases. The CDR3 covers 14 residues. Germline V gives CDR1 LNHDA, CDR2 SQIVND (reference sequence). J lost 4 bases, V lost 8 bases, and 5 bases had no gene match. CDR3 region: CASASGRNYNEQFF. The DNA of the CDR3 is TGTGCCAGTGCTAGCGGGAGAAATTACAATGAGCAGTTCTTC.

With respect to this clone: The sample holds other DNA sequences that translate to the same CDR3. This rearrangement joins TRBV7-8 to TRBJ2-7; D uncertain. V was clipped by 5 bases and J by 4 bases, with 6 bases between them. This CDR3 has 11 residues. Germline CDR1 and CDR2: SGHVS and FQNEAQ. The CDR3, as DNA: TGTGCCAGCAGCCTCCGGTACGAGCAGTACTTC. The encoded protein is CASSLRYEQYF.

This sequence joins TRBV29-1 and TRBJ1-1; D gene unclear. The CDR3 loop spans 11 amino acids. The germline V and J ends were trimmed by 5 bases and 6 bases, with 10 bases remaining between them. Germline loops: CDR1 SQVTM, CDR2 ANQGSEA. CDR3: CSVYAGSEAFF. CDR3 nucleotide sequence: TGCAGCGTTTACGCAGGCTCTGAAGCTTTCTTT.

This clone was detected only a few times. This sequence joins TRBV30 and TRBJ1-2; no reliable D call. V was pared by 3 bases and J by 3 bases, with 11 bases between. The CDR3 runs to 13 residues. Germline assignment: CDR1 GTSNPN and CDR2 SVGIG (reference sequence). The CDR3 DNA sequence: TGTGCCTGGAGGTCCTATGGGGACTATGGCTACACCTTC. Translated, it gives CAWRSYGDYGYTF.

V is TRBV7-2 and J is TRBJ1-2; a weak D match, TRBD1 (6 bases). Trimming removed 2 bases at V and 10 bases at J, with 14 bases between. The CDR3 extends over 13 amino acids. Germline V gene data show CDR1 as SGHTA and CDR2 as FQGNSA. The CDR3 is CASSLTRTVLYTF. The CDR3 DNA reads as TGTGCCAGCAGCTTAACGCGGACAGTTCTCTACACCTTC. The full variable domain, completed using reference TRBV7-2 and TRBJ1-2, is GAGVSQSPSNKVTEKGKDVELRCDPISGHTALYWYRQSLGQGLEFLIYFQGNSAPDKSGLPSDRFSAERTGGSVSTLTIQRTQQEDSAVYLCASSLTRTVLYTFGSGTRLTVV.

The sample holds a few counts of this clone. This rearrangement joins TRBV2 to TRBJ1-2; TRBD1 agrees at 10 bases. The trim removed 6 bases at V and 4 bases at J, leaving 5 bases unmatched. Germline loops: CDR1 SNHLY, CDR2 FYNNEI. CDR3 size: 14 residues. The CDR3 coding sequence is TGTGCCAGCAGAGGACAGGGGGATGGCTATGGCTACACCTTC. It codes for CASRGQGDGYGYTF.

The V call is TRBV4-1, the J call TRBJ2-2; 12 bases map to TRBD2. The trim removed 4 bases at V and 13 bases at J, leaving 10 bases unmatched. Germline values: CDR1 MGHRA, CDR2 YSYEKL. The CDR3 sequence is 15 residues long. The CDR3 protein is CASSLRTSGKEGLFF. The CDR3 region has the DNA TGCGCCAGCAGCCTCCGGACTAGCGGGAAGGAGGGGCTGTTTTTT.